The clone carrying this T cell receptor beta chain was recorded only once. What it binds is not known. The data derive from a study of CD8 T cells in Susac syndrome. Study results and caveats: The study admitted that it had a relatively small number of individuals in its TCR sequencing and HLA analysis.

Random hexamers were used to reverse transcribe about 0.5 to 1 ug of RNA. The method of amplification for TCR beta CDR3 was immunoSEQ multiplex PCR, covering 54 Vbeta and 13 Jbeta. Each CDR3 protein gets one entry after TCRdb re-called the immunoSEQ multiplex PCR reads with MiXCR. The sample shows a few hundred thousand distinct CDR3 sequences, around 84% of them seen only once. Trimming took 8 bases from V and 6 from J; bases not matched to a gene: 14. The CDR3 totals 16 residues. Each multiple sclerosis control was a treatment-naive patient with relapsing-remitting disease that was either stable or active. Isolation of CD8+ and CD4+ T cells was performed negatively, whereas enrichment of TEMRA cells was done by FACS.

The chain combines TRBV12-3 or TRBV12-4 with TRBJ2-1; 9 nucleotides align to TRBD2. This clonotype originated in a human donor with multiple sclerosis. Sequenced: CD8+ T cells from PBMCs. CDR3 nucleotides: TGTGCCAGCCAGACTAGCGGACTCCGCCGTGGCAATGAGCAGTTCTTC. Protein sequence: CASQTSGLRRGNEQFF.